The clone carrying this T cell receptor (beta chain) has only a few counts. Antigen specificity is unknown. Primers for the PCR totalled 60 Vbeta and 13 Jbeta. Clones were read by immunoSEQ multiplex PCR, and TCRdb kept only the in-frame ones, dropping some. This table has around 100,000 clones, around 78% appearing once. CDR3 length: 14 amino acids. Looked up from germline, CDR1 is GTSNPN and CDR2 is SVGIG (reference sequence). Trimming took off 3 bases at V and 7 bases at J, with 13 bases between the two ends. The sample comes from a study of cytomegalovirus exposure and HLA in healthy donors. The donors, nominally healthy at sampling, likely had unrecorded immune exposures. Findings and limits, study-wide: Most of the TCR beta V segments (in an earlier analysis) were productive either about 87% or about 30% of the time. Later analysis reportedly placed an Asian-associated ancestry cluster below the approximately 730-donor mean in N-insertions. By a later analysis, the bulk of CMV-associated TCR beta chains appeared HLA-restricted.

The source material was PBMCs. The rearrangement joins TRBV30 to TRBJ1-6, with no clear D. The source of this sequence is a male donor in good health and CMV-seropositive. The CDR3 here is CAWRGGPQNSPLHF. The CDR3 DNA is TGTGCCTGGAGAGGAGGTCCCCAGAATTCACCCCTCCACTTT.